The 23 T cell receptor beta chains below were found in one sample sequenced in a study of shared clonotypes between healthy human individuals. The table came from immunoSEQ multiplex PCR; TCRdb's copy has only in-frame clones and leaves some out. The table lists 1.6 million or so clones, about 98.5% of them singletons. Sequencing input: naive CD4+ T cells sorted from blood. Subset here: CD45RA+ positively selected. Receptors were obtained from a man aged 25-40 years in good health.

This chain joins TRBV19 and TRBJ2-7; 9 bases line up with TRBD2. There are 13 residues in the CDR3. J lost 6 bases, V lost 5 bases, and 5 bases had no gene match. In germline, CDR1 is LNHDA, CDR2 SQIVND (reference sequence). The CDR3 reads CASSPGTSREQYF. The CDR3, as DNA: TGTGCCAGTAGTCCCGGGACTAGCCGCGAGCAGTACTTC.

The V gene is TRBV25-1, the J gene TRBJ1-4; D not resolved. The CDR3 extends over 13 amino acids. The V gene lost 2 bases and the J gene lost 8 bases, with 9 bases spanning the gap. From germline, CDR1 is MGHDK and CDR2 SYGVNS. The CDR3, as DNA: TGTGCCAGCAGTGAAGGAAGGGAGGAAAAACTGTTTTTT. This sequence encodes CASSEGREEKLFF.

The chain links TRBV4-3 to TRBJ2-7; possible D gene TRBD1, 5 bases. Germline-derived CDR1 and CDR2 are LGHNA and YSLEER. CDR3 length: 16 amino acids. V was pared by 0 bases and J by 2 bases, with 14 bases between. CDR3: CASSQEPQTATYEQYF. In DNA, the CDR3 is TGCGCCAGCAGCCAAGAACCTCAGACAGCTACCTACGAGCAGTACTTC.

The chain carries TRBV7-9 and TRBJ1-1, with 10 bases aligning to TRBD1. Trimming at V came to 3 bases and at J to 5 bases, leaving 3 bases not matched to a gene. CDR1 and CDR2 from the germline V gene are SEHNR and FQNEAQ (reference sequence). This CDR3 contains 14 residues. In DNA, the CDR3 is TGTGCCAGCAGCTTGACAGGGGGCGAGACTGAAGCTTTCTTT. Translating gives CASSLTGGETEAFF.

This rearrangement joins TRBV7-9 to TRBJ2-5; unclear D gene. The germline V and J ends were trimmed by 1 base and 5 bases, with 5 bases remaining between them. The CDR3 spans 12 residues. Germline V gives CDR1 SEHNR, CDR2 FQNEAQ (reference sequence). As DNA, the CDR3 is TGTGCCAGCAGCTTAGGGCACGAGACCCAGTACTTC. It translates to CASSLGHETQYF. The variable domain in full, with the rest retrieved from reference TRBV7-9 and TRBJ2-5, is DTGVSQNPRHKITKRGQNVTFRCDPISEHNRLYWYRQTLGQGPEFLTYFQNEAQLEKSRLLSDRFSAERPKGSFSTLEIQRTEQGDSAMYLCASSLGHETQYFGPGTRLLVL.

The V call is TRBV4-1, the J call TRBJ2-2; unclear D gene. CDR1 is MGHRA, CDR2 YSYEKL, per germline. The CDR3 runs 12 residues. Trimming stripped 5 bases from V and 1 base from J, with 2 bases between. CDR3 sequence: CASSKNTGELFF. In nucleotides, the CDR3 is TGCGCCAGCAGCAAGAACACCGGGGAGCTGTTTTTT.

The J gene is TRBJ2-7, the V gene TRBV5-1; either TRBD1 or TRBD2 may supply D (7 bases each). Germline V gene sequence: CDR1 SGHRS, CDR2 YFSETQ. V was pared by 2 bases and J by 5 bases, with 14 bases between. CDR3 length: 14 residues. CDR3 coding DNA: TGCGCCAGCAGCTTAAAGGCAGGGGGGGACGAGCAGTACTTC. Translated: CASSLKAGGDEQYF.

CDR3: CASSRLAGDSGANVLTF. The CDR3 DNA reads TGTGCCAGCAGTAGACTAGCGGGAGACTCTGGGGCCAACGTCCTGACTTTC. This sequence joins TRBV9 and TRBJ2-6, with 12 positions matching TRBD2. The V gene end was trimmed by 5 bases and the J gene end by 0 bases; junction bases not matched to a gene: 3. The CDR3 has 17 amino acids. Germline values: CDR1 SGDLS, CDR2 YYNGEE.

The V and J genes are TRBV11-3 and TRBJ2-4, with no clear D. The CDR3 is 13 amino acids. Germline-derived CDR1 and CDR2 are SGHNT and YENEEA. Trimming removed 2 bases from V and 10 bases from J, with 12 bases in between. The CDR3: CASSLNPLGIQYF. The CDR3 DNA follows: TGTGCCAGCAGCTTAAACCCCCTAGGAATTCAGTACTTC. Based on the CDR3 plus reference TRBV11-3 and TRBJ2-4, the full variable domain is EAGVVQSPRYKIIEKKQPVAFWCNPISGHNTLYWYLQNLGQGPELLIRYENEEAVDDSQLPKDRFSAERLKGVDSTLKIQPAELGDSAVYLCASSLNPLGIQYFGAGTRLSVL.

The rearrangement uses TRBV28 and TRBJ1-5; 7 nucleotides line up with TRBD1. J gave up 3 bases and V 3 bases, and 5 bases lay outside the gene matches. CDR1 and CDR2 from the germline V gene are MDHEN and SYDVKM. The length of the CDR3 is 15 residues. The DNA of the CDR3 is TGTGCCAGCAGTTTTATCACAGGGGCCAATCAGCCCCAGCATTTT. It translates to CASSFITGANQPQHF.

The CDR3: CASRPYPGQGAYGELFF. The CDR3, as DNA: TGTGCCAGCAGGCCTTATCCGGGACAGGGGGCGTACGGGGAGCTGTTTTTT. The chain carries TRBV28 and TRBJ2-2, with 12 bases identical to TRBD1. The germline gives CDR1 MDHEN, CDR2 SYDVKM. The CDR3 is 17 residues long. The ends lost 6 bases at V and 7 bases at J; junction bases unmatched: 12.

The CDR3 nucleotides are TGTGCCAGCTCCCCCTCCCGGCGGGAGAACACTGAAGCTTTCTTT. It is translated as CASSPSRRENTEAFF. The rearrangement links TRBV18 to TRBJ1-1; unclear D gene. CDR1 is KGHSH, CDR2 LQKENI, per germline. CDR3 length: 15 amino acids. V shed 6 bases and J shed 1 base, with 15 bases lying between them.

This chain uses TRBV7-2 with TRBJ1-2; the D gene is possibly TRBD1 (6 bases). The CDR3 extends over 15 amino acids. Germline V CDR1 and CDR2: SGHTA, FQGNSA. V lost 0 bases and J lost 9, with 17 bases in between. CDR3 sequence (DNA): TGTGCCAGCAGCTTAGCCCCAAGAGGGGGGACACGCTACACCTTC. Protein: CASSLAPRGGTRYTF.

This chain links TRBV15 with TRBJ2-1; 7 bases are a match to TRBD2. The length of the CDR3 is 17 residues. The J segment lost 7 bases and the V segment lost 0 bases, leaving 12 bases of the junction unmatched. Germline V gene sequence: CDR1 LNHNV, CDR2 YYDKDF (reference sequence). The CDR3 nucleotides read TGTGCCACCAGCAGAGATCTTGGCGGGAGTTTTAAGAATGAGCAGTTCTTC. Translating it yields CATSRDLGGSFKNEQFF.

This chain uses TRBV5-1 with TRBJ1-1; tentative D call: TRBD1 (5 bases). Germline CDR1 reads SGHRS; CDR2 reads YFSETQ. This CDR3 is 15 amino acids long. Trimming shortened V by 7 bases and J by 1 base, and 17 bases separated the two germline ends. CDR3 DNA sequence: TGCGCCAGCGATCGGGGGATAGGCGGGAACACTGAAGCTTTCTTT. Encoded protein: CASDRGIGGNTEAFF.

The chain combines TRBV27 with TRBJ2-4, with 9 bases lining up with TRBD1. This CDR3 has 16 residues. Germline V gene data show CDR1 as MNHEY and CDR2 as SMNVEV (reference sequence). V lost 1 base and J lost 9; bases outside the gene matches: 10. The CDR3 region has the DNA TGTGCCAGCAGTTTATGGCGACAGGGGGTCTCTGTCATTCAGTACTTC. It specifies CASSLWRQGVSVIQYF.

The CDR3 sequence is CASSFNYRAHEQYF. The DNA for the CDR3 is TGTGCCAGCAGCTTCAACTACAGGGCCCACGAGCAGTACTTC. The chain is built from TRBV7-9 and TRBJ2-7, with D perhaps matching TRBD1 (6 bases). V was cut by 3 bases and J by 5 bases, with 14 bases left in between. CDR1 is SEHNR, CDR2 FQNEAQ, per germline (reference sequence). CDR3 size: 14 residues. The full variable domain, in which reference TRBV7-9 and TRBJ2-7 provide the parts outside the CDR3, is DTGVSQNPRHKITKRGQNVTFRCDPISEHNRLYWYRQTLGQGPEFLTYFQNEAQLEKSRLLSDRFSAERPKGSFSTLEIQRTEQGDSAMYLCASSFNYRAHEQYFGPGTRLTVT.

The rearrangement joins TRBV4-3 to TRBJ2-1; D remains ambiguous. CDR3 length: 19 residues. V dropped 1 base and J dropped 0 bases, with 19 bases sitting between them. CDR1 LGHNA and CDR2 YSLEER come from the germline V gene. The CDR3 region is CASSQGLQSGPLSYNEQFF. CDR3 bases: TGCGCCAGCAGCCAAGGCCTTCAGTCCGGACCGCTCTCCTACAATGAGCAGTTCTTC.

The chain links TRBV11-2 to TRBJ1-5, with TRBD1 matching over 8 bases. In germline, CDR1 is SGHAT, CDR2 FQNNGV. V lost 1 base and J lost 2; bases outside the gene matches: 7. The CDR3 spans 17 residues. This CDR3 is CASSLGWSGQGNQPQHF. The CDR3 coding sequence is TGTGCCAGCAGCTTAGGGTGGTCGGGACAGGGCAATCAGCCCCAGCATTTT.

The chain couples TRBV29-1 to TRBJ1-2; no definite D call. The CDR3 is 12 amino acids. Trimming took 4 bases from V and 3 from J, leaving 9 bases between them. Germline V gene data show CDR1 as SQVTM and CDR2 as ANQGSEA. The CDR3 loop reads CSVAAGHYGYTF. The CDR3 DNA reads TGCAGCGTTGCAGCAGGCCACTATGGCTACACCTTC.

The chain is built from TRBV7-9 and TRBJ1-1, with no clear D. This CDR3 has 13 amino acids. V was pared by 4 bases and J by 1 base, with 7 bases between. Germline CDR1 and CDR2: SEHNR and FQNEAQ (reference sequence). The CDR3 bases are TGTGCCAGCAGCTATAACACGAACACTGAAGCTTTCTTT. It codes for CASSYNTNTEAFF.

This clone was seen only once. V and J are TRBV2 and TRBJ1-3; no firm D call. Trimming removed 7 bases at V and 4 bases at J, with 8 bases between. The germline gives CDR1 SNHLY, CDR2 FYNNEI. The CDR3 loop spans 12 amino acids. CDR3 nucleotide sequence: TGTGCCAGCACGGACCTCGGAAACACCATATATTTT. This encodes CASTDLGNTIYF.

V usage is TRBV2 and J usage is TRBJ1-2; 11 positions match TRBD1. V shed 7 bases, J shed 7 bases, and the junction held 8 bases outside the gene matches. Per the germline V gene, CDR1 is SNHLY and CDR2 is FYNNEI. The CDR3 runs 14 residues. In DNA form, the CDR3 reads TGTGCCAGCACCGGGACAGGGGGTTCGTCTGGCTACACCTTC. It yields the protein CASTGTGGSSGYTF.